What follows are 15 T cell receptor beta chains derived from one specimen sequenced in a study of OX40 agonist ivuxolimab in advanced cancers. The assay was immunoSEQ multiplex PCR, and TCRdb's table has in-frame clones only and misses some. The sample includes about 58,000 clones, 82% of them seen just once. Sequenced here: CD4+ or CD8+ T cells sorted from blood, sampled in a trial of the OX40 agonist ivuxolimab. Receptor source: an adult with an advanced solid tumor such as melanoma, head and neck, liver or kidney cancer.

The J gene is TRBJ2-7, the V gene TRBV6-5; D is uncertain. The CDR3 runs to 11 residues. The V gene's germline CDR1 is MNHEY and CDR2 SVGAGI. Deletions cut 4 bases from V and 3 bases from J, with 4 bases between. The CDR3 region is CASSFNYEQYF. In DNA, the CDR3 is TGTGCCAGCAGTTTCAACTACGAGCAGTACTTC.

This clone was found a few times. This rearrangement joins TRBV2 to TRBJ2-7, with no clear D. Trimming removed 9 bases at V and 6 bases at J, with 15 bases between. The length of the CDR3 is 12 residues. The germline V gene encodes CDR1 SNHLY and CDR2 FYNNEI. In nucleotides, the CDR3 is TGTGCCAGTGGGTACAGAGGACGCGAGCAGTACTTC. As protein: CASGYRGREQYF.

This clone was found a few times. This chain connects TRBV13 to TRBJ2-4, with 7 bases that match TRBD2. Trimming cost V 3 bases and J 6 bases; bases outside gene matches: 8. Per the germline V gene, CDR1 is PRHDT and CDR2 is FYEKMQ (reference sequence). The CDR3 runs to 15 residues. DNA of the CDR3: TGTGCCAGCAGCTTTCAGGCGGGAGCGTCAAACATTCAGTACTTC. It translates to CASSFQAGASNIQYF.

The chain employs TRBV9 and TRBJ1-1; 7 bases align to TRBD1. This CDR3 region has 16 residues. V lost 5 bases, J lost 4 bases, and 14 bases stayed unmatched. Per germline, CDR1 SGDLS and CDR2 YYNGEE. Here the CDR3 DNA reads TGTGCCAGCAGTGCCAGGGGGTTTAGTTCGGGCACTGAAGCTTTCTTT. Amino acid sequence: CASSARGFSSGTEAFF.

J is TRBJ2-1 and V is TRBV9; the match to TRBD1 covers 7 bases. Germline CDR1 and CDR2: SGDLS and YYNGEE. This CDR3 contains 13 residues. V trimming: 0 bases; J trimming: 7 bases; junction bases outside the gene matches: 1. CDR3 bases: TGTGCCAGCAGCGTAGACAGGGGTAATGAGCAGTTCTTC. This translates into CASSVDRGNEQFF.

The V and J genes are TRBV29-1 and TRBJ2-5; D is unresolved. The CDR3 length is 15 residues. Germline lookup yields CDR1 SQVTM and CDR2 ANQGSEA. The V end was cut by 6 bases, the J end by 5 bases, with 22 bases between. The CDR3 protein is CSVSYTADPTETQYF. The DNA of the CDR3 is TGCAGCGTCTCCTACACCGCAGACCCGACGGAGACCCAGTACTTC.

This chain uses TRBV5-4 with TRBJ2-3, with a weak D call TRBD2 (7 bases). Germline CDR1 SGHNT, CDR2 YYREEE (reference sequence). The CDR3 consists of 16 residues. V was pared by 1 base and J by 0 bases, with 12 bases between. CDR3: CASSLSRGASTDTQYF. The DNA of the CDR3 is TGTGCCAGCAGCTTGTCACGGGGGGCTAGCACAGATACGCAGTATTTT.

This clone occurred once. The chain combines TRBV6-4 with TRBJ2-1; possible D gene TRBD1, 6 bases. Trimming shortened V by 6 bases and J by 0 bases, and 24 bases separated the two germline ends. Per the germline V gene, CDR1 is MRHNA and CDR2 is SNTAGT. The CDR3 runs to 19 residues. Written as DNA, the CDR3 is TGTGCCAGCAGGAAGGGCGAGGACAGCCGAAAAAGCTCCTACAATGAGCAGTTCTTC. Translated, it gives CASRKGEDSRKSSYNEQFF.

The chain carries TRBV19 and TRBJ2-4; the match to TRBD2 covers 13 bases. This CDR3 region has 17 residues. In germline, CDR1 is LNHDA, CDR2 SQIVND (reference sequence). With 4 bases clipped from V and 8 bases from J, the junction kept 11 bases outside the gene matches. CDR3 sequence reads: CASSKRGLAGPQDIQYF. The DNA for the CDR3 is TGTGCCAGTAGTAAAAGGGGACTAGCGGGACCACAGGACATTCAGTACTTC.

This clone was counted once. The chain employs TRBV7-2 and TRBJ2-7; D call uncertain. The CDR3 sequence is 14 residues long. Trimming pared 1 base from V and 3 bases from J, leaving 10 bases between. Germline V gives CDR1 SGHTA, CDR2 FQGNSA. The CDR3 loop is CASSLGKALYEQYF. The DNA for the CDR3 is TGTGCCAGCAGCTTAGGAAAGGCGCTCTACGAGCAGTACTTC.

In DNA form, the CDR3 reads TGCGCCAGCAGACTAGCTGCTGAGACCCAGTACTTC. Protein sequence: CASRLAAETQYF. This chain uses TRBV5-1 with TRBJ2-5, with D possibly TRBD2 on 6 matching bases. In germline, CDR1 is SGHRS, CDR2 YFSETQ. Trimming left V 5 bases short and J 5 bases short, with 10 bases between. This CDR3 is built from 12 residues.

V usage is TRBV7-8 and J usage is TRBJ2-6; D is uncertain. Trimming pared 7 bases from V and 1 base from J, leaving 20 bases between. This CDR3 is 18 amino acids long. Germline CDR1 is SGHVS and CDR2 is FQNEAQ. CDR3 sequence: CASISGVGVFSGANVLTF. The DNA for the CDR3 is TGTGCCAGCATCTCCGGCGTCGGAGTCTTTTCTGGGGCCAACGTCCTGACTTTC.

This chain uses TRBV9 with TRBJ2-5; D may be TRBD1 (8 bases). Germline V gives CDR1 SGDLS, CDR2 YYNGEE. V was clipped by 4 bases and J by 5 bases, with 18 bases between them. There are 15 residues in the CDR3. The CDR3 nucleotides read TGTGCCAGCAGCTTCCAGGGGGCGGGGGATGAGACCCAGTACTTC. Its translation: CASSFQGAGDETQYF. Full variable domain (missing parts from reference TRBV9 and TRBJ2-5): DSGVTQTPKHLITATGQRVTLRCSPRSGDLSVYWYQQSLDQGLQFLIQYYNGEERAKGNILERFSAQQFPDLHSELNLSSLELGDSALYFCASSFQGAGDETQYFGPGTRLLVL.

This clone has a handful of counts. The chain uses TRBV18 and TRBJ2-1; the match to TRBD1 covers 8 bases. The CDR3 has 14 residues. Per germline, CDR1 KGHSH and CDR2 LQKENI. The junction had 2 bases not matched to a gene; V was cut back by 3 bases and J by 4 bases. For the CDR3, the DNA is TGTGCCAGCTCACCGGGGACAGGATACAATGAGCAGTTCTTC. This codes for CASSPGTGYNEQFF.

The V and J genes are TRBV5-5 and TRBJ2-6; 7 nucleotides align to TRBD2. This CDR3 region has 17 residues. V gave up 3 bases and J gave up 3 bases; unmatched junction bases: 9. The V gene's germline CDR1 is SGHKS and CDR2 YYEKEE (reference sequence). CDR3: CASSSGTTHLGANVLTF. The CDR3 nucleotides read TGTGCCAGCAGCTCAGGGACTACTCACCTTGGGGCCAACGTCCTGACTTTC.